What follows are 17 T cell receptor beta chains derived from one specimen sequenced in a study of beta chain features in type 1 diabetes. These receptors' targets are unknown. Study-level findings and limits: Moderate but significant shortening of TCRB CDR3s was recorded in all four CD4+ subsets from Type 1 diabetes patients.

The sequenced template was cDNA made from the entire isolated RNA. Generated by immunoSEQ multiplex PCR, the TCRdb table keeps only in-frame clones and is missing some. The sample has about 700,000 clones; under 15% are singletons. Specimen: naive CD4+ T cells from blood. These receptor sequences come from a man younger than 35 with type 1 diabetes.

V and J are TRBV30 and TRBJ1-1; TRBD1 matches 7 bases. This CDR3 has 15 residues. The V gene's germline CDR1 is GTSNPN and CDR2 SVGIG (reference sequence). Unmatched junction bases numbered 12, after V lost 3 bases and J lost 5 bases. The CDR3 region is CAWSASHRGWTEAFF. CDR3 nucleotides: TGTGCCTGGAGCGCCAGCCACAGGGGATGGACTGAAGCTTTCTTT.

The rearrangement joins TRBV11-1 to TRBJ2-4; D is undetermined. Germline CDR1 is SGHAT and CDR2 is FQDESV (reference sequence). The CDR3 covers 15 residues. Trimming shortened V by 5 bases and J by 0 bases, and 11 bases separated the two germline ends. CDR3 sequence reads: CASSPLRRAKNIQYF. The CDR3 DNA follows: TGTGCCAGCAGCCCTCTTCGAAGAGCCAAAAACATTCAGTACTTC.

The sample holds a few counts of this clone. The same CDR3 can be traced to other DNA sequences in this sample. The J gene is TRBJ2-7, the V gene TRBV30; the D is unclear. Trimming shortened V by 0 bases and J by 0 bases, and 6 bases separated the two germline ends. This CDR3 is 13 amino acids long. Germline values: CDR1 GTSNPN, CDR2 SVGIG (reference sequence). This CDR3 reads CAWSVGSSYEQYF. Written as DNA, the CDR3 is TGTGCCTGGAGTGTCGGAAGCTCCTACGAGCAGTACTTC.

The table lists this clone with a few counts. The J gene is TRBJ2-5, the V gene TRBV2; no firm D call. Germline V gene lookup returns CDR1 SNHLY and CDR2 FYNNEI. The CDR3 length is 13 residues. V shed 3 bases and J shed 1 base, with 6 bases lying between them. CDR3 in DNA: TGTGCCAGCAGTGAGATACTCCAAGAGACCCAGTACTTC. It codes for CASSEILQETQYF.

This clone was picked up a small number of times. The chain links TRBV7-9 to TRBJ1-2; 7 bases map to TRBD1. J gave up 1 base and V 2 bases, and 16 bases lay outside the gene matches. The length of the CDR3 is 19 residues. Germline CDR1 reads SEHNR; CDR2 reads FQNEAQ (reference sequence). CDR3 region: CASSLKFSGGTANNYGYTF. In DNA form, the CDR3 reads TGTGCCAGCAGCTTAAAGTTCAGTGGGGGGACAGCAAATAACTATGGCTACACCTTC.

The chain joins TRBV19 to TRBJ1-1; possibly TRBD1 for D (5 bases). The CDR3 has 17 amino acids. The germline gives CDR1 LNHDA, CDR2 SQIVND (reference sequence). Trimming removed 4 bases at V and 5 bases at J, with 23 bases between. This CDR3 is CASSTPGRGKGRTEAFF. CDR3 sequence (DNA): TGTGCCAGTAGTACACCGGGTAGGGGTAAGGGACGGACTGAAGCTTTCTTT.

The chain joins TRBV28 to TRBJ2-3; 10 nucleotides align to TRBD2. The CDR3 loop spans 15 amino acids. Germline trimming cut 10 bases from V and 2 bases from J; bases unmatched to any gene: 9. Germline V gene data show CDR1 as MDHEN and CDR2 as SYDVKM. The CDR3 nucleotides are TGTGCCACCGACCTAGCGGGGGCCCCCACAGATACGCAGTATTTT. It yields the protein CATDLAGAPTDTQYF.

This clone was observed a few times. The rearrangement joins TRBV4-1 to TRBJ2-5; TRBD1 aligns across 8 bases. CDR3 size: 14 residues. The J segment lost 4 bases and the V segment lost 4 bases, leaving 5 bases of the junction unmatched. The germline V gene encodes CDR1 MGHRA and CDR2 YSYEKL. The CDR3, as DNA: TGCGCCAGCAGCCCGCAGGGGGCTGTAGAGACCCAGTACTTC. This codes for CASSPQGAVETQYF.

CDR3 in amino acids: CASSEQDSYEQYF. As DNA, the CDR3 is TGTGCCAGCAGTGAACAGGATTCCTACGAGCAGTACTTC. V and J are TRBV2 and TRBJ2-7; D not certain. The CDR3 length is 13 residues. The V and J ends lost 2 bases and 1 base respectively, with 6 bases between them. Germline V gives CDR1 SNHLY, CDR2 FYNNEI.

The chain carries TRBV28 and TRBJ2-5; 8 nucleotides match TRBD1. The CDR3 totals 15 residues. The germline V gene has CDR1 MDHEN and CDR2 SYDVKM. The junction had 6 bases not matched to a gene; V was cut back by 4 bases and J by 2 bases. The CDR3 region has the DNA TGTGCCAGCAGTTCCCAGGGGGCCGCTCAAGAGACCCAGTACTTC. Protein product: CASSSQGAAQETQYF.

This sequence joins TRBV29-1 and TRBJ1-3, with 7 bases that match TRBD1. J gave up 0 bases and V 3 bases, and 5 bases lay outside the gene matches. The germline gives CDR1 SQVTM, CDR2 ANQGSEA. This CDR3 is built from 15 residues. The CDR3 DNA sequence: TGCAGCGTTGACGTGACAGGGCGCTCTGGAAACACCATATATTTT. It is translated as CSVDVTGRSGNTIYF.

The rearrangement uses TRBV7-9 and TRBJ1-1; TRBD1 matches 7 bases. The germline V gene has CDR1 SEHNR and CDR2 FQNEAQ (reference sequence). The CDR3 length is 13 residues. Unmatched junction bases numbered 5, after V lost 4 bases and J lost 6 bases. The CDR3 nucleotides read TGTGCCAGCAGCTCGGGGACAGCAGCTGAAGCTTTCTTT. It yields the protein CASSSGTAAEAFF.

This clone has a handful of counts. The chain combines TRBV6-5 with TRBJ2-7; no definite D call. The CDR3 has 15 residues. The germline V gene encodes CDR1 MNHEY and CDR2 SVGAGI. V lost 0 bases to trimming and J lost 0 bases, with 9 bases between them. This CDR3 is CASSYSAWGSYEQYF. CDR3 sequence (DNA): TGTGCCAGCAGTTACTCGGCCTGGGGCTCCTACGAGCAGTACTTC.

V is TRBV6-5 and J is TRBJ1-1, with TRBD1 identical over 7 bases. Germline trimming cut 4 bases from V and 1 base from J; bases unmatched to any gene: 6. The germline CDR1 and CDR2 sequences are MNHEY and SVGAGI. This CDR3 is 15 amino acids long. The CDR3 sequence: CASSLPTGRNTEAFF. DNA for the CDR3: TGTGCCAGCAGTTTGCCGACAGGGAGGAACACTGAAGCTTTCTTT.

Points on this clone: Other DNA sequences in this specimen translate into the identical CDR3. CDR3 coding DNA: TGTGCCAGCAGCTTAGCCCTCGAGCAGTACTTC. Amino acid sequence: CASSLALEQYF. The J gene is TRBJ2-7, the V gene TRBV7-9; no clear D gene. Germline V gene sequence: CDR1 SEHNR, CDR2 FQNEAQ (reference sequence). This CDR3 region has 11 residues. V shed 0 bases and J shed 6 bases, with 3 bases lying between them.

The genes are TRBV6-6 and TRBJ2-5; D is perhaps TRBD1 (6 bases). Per the germline V gene, CDR1 is MNHNY and CDR2 is SVGAGI (reference sequence). The CDR3 length is 14 residues. Trimming shortened V by 6 bases and J by 5 bases, and 16 bases separated the two germline ends. The CDR3 nucleotides are TGTGCCAGCAGCAACAGGGTATTGAGGGAGACCCAGTACTTC. It specifies CASSNRVLRETQYF.

This clone was seen more than once but under ten times. V usage is TRBV5-1 and J usage is TRBJ2-1, with 8 positions matching TRBD1. The J segment lost 3 bases and the V segment lost 0 bases, leaving 2 bases of the junction unmatched. Looked up from germline, CDR1 is SGHRS and CDR2 is YFSETQ. This CDR3 region has 15 residues. CDR3 residues: CASSLVGQGYNEQFF. Written as DNA, the CDR3 is TGCGCCAGCAGCTTGGTAGGACAGGGCTACAATGAGCAGTTCTTC.